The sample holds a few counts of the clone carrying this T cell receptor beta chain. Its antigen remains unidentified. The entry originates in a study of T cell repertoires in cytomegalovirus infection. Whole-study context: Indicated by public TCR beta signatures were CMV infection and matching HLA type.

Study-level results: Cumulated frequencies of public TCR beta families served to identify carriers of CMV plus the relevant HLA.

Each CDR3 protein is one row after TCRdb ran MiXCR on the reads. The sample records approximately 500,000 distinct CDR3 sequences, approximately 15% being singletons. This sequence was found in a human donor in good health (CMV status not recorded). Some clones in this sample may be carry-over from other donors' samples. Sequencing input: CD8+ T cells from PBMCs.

The CDR3: CASSTPDNSPLHF. Written as DNA, the CDR3 is TGTGCCAGCAGCACCCCAGATAATTCACCCCTCCACTTT. This chain connects TRBV7-9 to TRBJ1-6; D gene ambiguous. This CDR3 is built from 13 residues. Trimming cost V 5 bases and J 5 bases, with 7 bases left between them. Germline V gene sequence: CDR1 SEHNR, CDR2 FQNEAQ (reference sequence).